What follows describes a single TCR beta chain. The antigen is unknown. The data originate from a study of OX40 agonist ivuxolimab in advanced cancers. Across the study: Previous treatment with anti-PD-1, anti-PD-L1 or anti-CTLA-4 therapy was allowed; about 44% had received some. Whole-study results and caveats: Dose levels from 0.1 to 3.0 mg/kg saw CD4+ and CD8+ blood T cells expand clonally by week 6.

Data came from immunoSEQ multiplex PCR; TCRdb stores just in-frame clones and leaves some out. This repertoire shows approximately 50,000 clones, 70% to 85% found once; its top ten account for 3.9%. V gave up 5 bases and J gave up 1 base, with 11 bases separating them. Germline V gene data show CDR1 as LNHDA and CDR2 as SQIVND (reference sequence). The CDR3 extends over 14 amino acids. Blood draws occurred at baseline, cycle 4 day 1, and cycle 7 day 1. Sequenced material: CD4+ or CD8+ T cells sorted from blood, taken in a trial of the OX40 agonist ivuxolimab. The rearrangement links TRBV19 to TRBJ2-5; no definite D call. The sequence came from an adult with an advanced solid tumor such as melanoma, head and neck, liver or kidney cancer. In DNA form, the CDR3 reads TGTGCCAGTAGTGGGCGGTCGGGCCAAGAGACCCAGTACTTC. Translating it yields CASSGRSGQETQYF. The full variable domain, completed using reference TRBV19 and TRBJ2-5, is DGGITQSPKYLFRKEGQNVTLSCEQNLNHDAMYWYRQDPGQGLRLIYYSQIVNDFQKGDIAEGYSVSREKKESFPLTVTSAQKNPTAFYLCASSGRSGQETQYFGPGTRLLVL.